Sequencing of this TCR beta chain was carried out in a study of shared clonotypes between healthy human individuals. Naive CD8 populations comprised CD45RO-negative cells positively selected for CCR7, excluding terminally differentiated effector memory CD45RA+ cells. The DNA input per sorted-subset replicate PCR was 200 ng, corresponding to some 30,000 T cell genomes. The method was immunoSEQ multiplex PCR; TCRdb's version includes in-frame clones alone and lacks a portion of them. The table records 750,000 to 1,000,000 clones, nearly 95% of them present only once. The V and J ends lost 8 bases and 5 bases respectively, with 16 bases between them. This CDR3 region has 13 residues. Germline loops: CDR1 MDHEN, CDR2 SYDVKM.

This TCR derives from a man aged 30 to 39 in good health. The rearrangement uses TRBV28 and TRBJ2-7, with D tentatively TRBD1 (6 bases). The sample was naive CD8+ T cells sorted from blood. CDR3 sequence (DNA): TGTGCCAGCCCCCACAGGGTGGTCCACGAGCAGTACTTC. This codes for CASPHRVVHEQYF.